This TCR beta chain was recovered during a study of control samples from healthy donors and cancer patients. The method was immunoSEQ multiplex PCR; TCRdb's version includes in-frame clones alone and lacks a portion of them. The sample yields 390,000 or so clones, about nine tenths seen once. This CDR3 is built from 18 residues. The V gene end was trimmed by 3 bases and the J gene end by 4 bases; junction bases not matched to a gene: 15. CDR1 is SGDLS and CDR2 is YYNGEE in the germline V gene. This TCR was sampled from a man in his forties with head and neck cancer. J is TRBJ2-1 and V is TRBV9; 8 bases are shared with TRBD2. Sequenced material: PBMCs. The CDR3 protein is CASSAPRWTGGNYNEQFF. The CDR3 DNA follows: TGTGCCAGCAGCGCCCCCAGGTGGACGGGAGGGAATTACAATGAGCAGTTCTTC. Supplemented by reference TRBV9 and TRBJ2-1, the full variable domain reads DSGVTQTPKHLITATGQRVTLRCSPRSGDLSVYWYQQSLDQGLQFLIQYYNGEERAKGNILERFSAQQFPDLHSELNLSSLELGDSALYFCASSAPRWTGGNYNEQFFGPGTRLTVL.